Following are 16 T cell receptor beta chains from one sample sequenced in a study of CD8 T cells in Susac syndrome. An input of 0.5 to 1 ug of RNA was subjected to reverse transcription using random hexamers. Each CDR3 protein is one row after TCRdb ran MiXCR on the immunoSEQ multiplex PCR reads. Of 56,000 or so distinct CDR3 sequences in the sample, 95% were seen once. The specimen was CD8+ T cells from PBMCs. The origin of the receptors is a human donor with Susac syndrome.

The rearrangement links TRBV9 to TRBJ1-1, with TRBD1 identical over 10 bases. From germline, CDR1 is SGDLS and CDR2 YYNGEE. The J segment lost 6 bases and the V segment lost 3 bases, leaving 2 bases of the junction unmatched. The CDR3 totals 13 residues. The CDR3 here is CASSAGQGAEAFF. The CDR3 DNA reads as TGTGCCAGCAGCGCCGGACAGGGGGCTGAAGCTTTCTTT.

The J gene is TRBJ2-5, the V gene TRBV5-1; 8 nucleotides agree with TRBD2. Unmatched junction bases numbered 10, after V lost 2 bases and J lost 4 bases. Germline V gives CDR1 SGHRS, CDR2 YFSETQ. The CDR3 runs to 16 residues. This CDR3 is CASSLQPGLGGETQYF. The CDR3 DNA reads as TGCGCCAGCAGCTTACAACCGGGACTAGGAGGAGAGACCCAGTACTTC.

This chain links TRBV20-1 with TRBJ2-2, with no clear D. This CDR3 comprises 12 residues. Germline values: CDR1 DFQATT, CDR2 SNEGSKA (reference sequence). V lost 3 bases and J 6 bases, leaving 8 bases between the germline ends. The CDR3 here is CSASESAGELFF. The CDR3 DNA reads TGCAGTGCTAGCGAATCGGCCGGGGAGCTGTTTTTT.

The CDR3 sequence: CASSQPSGATNEKLFF. DNA for the CDR3: TGTGCCAGCAGCCAACCATCAGGGGCAACTAATGAAAAACTGTTTTTT. The chain employs TRBV14 and TRBJ1-4; a weak D match, TRBD1 (6 bases). Trimming removed 2 bases at V and 0 bases at J, with 10 bases between. Germline V gene sequence: CDR1 SGHDN, CDR2 FVKESK. There are 16 residues in the CDR3.

This rearrangement joins TRBV25-1 to TRBJ1-2; weak D call: TRBD1 (5 bases). This CDR3 is built from 17 residues. Germline V CDR1 and CDR2: MGHDK, SYGVNS. With 1 base removed from V and 2 bases from J, the gap between germline ends came to 17 bases. The CDR3 bases are TGTGCCAGCAGTGAATGGGCGGATCAGGGAATGAACTATGGCTACACCTTC. It encodes CASSEWADQGMNYGYTF.

V usage is TRBV13 and J usage is TRBJ2-5; D possibly corresponds to TRBD2 (6 bases). CDR3 size: 14 residues. The germline V gene has CDR1 PRHDT and CDR2 FYEKMQ (reference sequence). Trimming removed 5 bases at V and 5 bases at J, with 15 bases between. The CDR3 DNA is TGTGCCAGCAGCCCTGGAGGAGGGTCGGAGACCCAGTACTTC. Translation gives CASSPGGGSETQYF. Full variable domain (outside the CDR3, taken from reference TRBV13 and TRBJ2-5): AAGVIQSPRHLIKEKRETATLKCYPIPRHDTVYWYQQGPGQDPQFLISFYEKMQSDKGSIPDRFSAQQFSDYHSELNMSSLELGDSALYFCASSPGGGSETQYFGPGTRLLVL.

The CDR3 DNA reads as TGTGCCACCAGTGACCATCGACAGGGAACAGATACGCAGTATTTT. As protein: CATSDHRQGTDTQYF. The V and J genes are TRBV24-1 and TRBJ2-3, with TRBD1 matching over 7 bases. The CDR3 runs to 15 residues. CDR1 and CDR2 (germline): KGHDR, SFDVKD. Trimming took 4 bases from V and 3 from J; bases not matched to a gene: 6.

V usage is TRBV20-1 and J usage is TRBJ1-2; D may be TRBD1 (6 bases). The CDR3 is 12 residues long. The V gene's germline CDR1 is DFQATT and CDR2 SNEGSKA (reference sequence). The CDR3 spells CGGSTGPLGYTF. In DNA form, the CDR3 reads TGCGGGGGTTCGACAGGCCCCTTAGGCTACACCTTC.

V is TRBV7-9 and J is TRBJ2-1; a possible D gene is TRBD2 (6 bases). The germline CDR1 and CDR2 sequences are SEHNR and FQNEAQ (reference sequence). CDR3 length equals 16 residues. The V end lost 5 bases, the J end lost 2 bases, and 16 bases lay between the germline ends. CDR3 region: CASSTSRDSPYNEQFF. CDR3 in DNA: TGTGCCAGCAGCACTAGCAGAGACAGTCCCTACAATGAGCAGTTCTTC.

The chain couples TRBV19 to TRBJ1-2; possible D gene TRBD1, 6 bases. The CDR3 is made up of 13 amino acids. The germline V gene has CDR1 LNHDA and CDR2 SQIVND (reference sequence). Trimming stripped 5 bases from V and 4 bases from J, with 11 bases between. The CDR3 here is CASSFGGAYGYTF. In DNA form, the CDR3 reads TGTGCCAGTAGTTTTGGGGGCGCCTATGGCTACACCTTC.

This rearrangement joins TRBV2 to TRBJ1-3; no firm D call. This CDR3 has 16 amino acids. CDR1 is SNHLY and CDR2 is FYNNEI in the germline V gene. V lost 3 bases to trimming and J lost 7 bases, with 19 bases between them. CDR3 residues: CASSERSTEAGNTIYF. CDR3 bases: TGTGCCAGCAGTGAGCGGTCGACTGAAGCGGGGAACACCATATATTTT.

The chain has TRBV29-1 and TRBJ2-7; TRBD2 might be the D (7 bases). Between the trimmed V and J ends, which lost 6 bases and 6 bases, there was a span of 12 bases. The length of the CDR3 is 11 residues. CDR1 and CDR2 from the germline V gene are SQVTM and ANQGSEA. CDR3 sequence reads: CSVGGGSEQYF. The DNA for the CDR3 is TGCAGCGTGGGGGGGGGCAGCGAGCAGTACTTC.

The chain links TRBV29-1 to TRBJ1-3; D unclear. Germline CDR1 reads SQVTM; CDR2 reads ANQGSEA. V shed 5 bases and J shed 0 bases, with 11 bases lying between them. The CDR3 is 14 amino acids. Written as DNA, the CDR3 is TGCAGCGTTCTAAGACTCTCCTCTGGAAACACCATATATTTT. This sequence encodes CSVLRLSSGNTIYF.

This clonotype occurred once. This chain joins TRBV7-9 and TRBJ1-5; weak D call: TRBD1 (6 bases). V lost 3 bases, J lost 4 bases, and 13 bases lay in between. CDR3 length equals 15 residues. CDR1 SEHNR and CDR2 FQNEAQ come from the germline V gene (reference sequence). CDR3 bases: TGTGCCAGCAGCTTTGACGGACAGATTAATCAGCCCCAGCATTTT. Its translation is CASSFDGQINQPQHF.

This clonotype was recorded once. The chain has TRBV4-2 and TRBJ2-7; a weak D match, TRBD2 (6 bases). The CDR3 loop spans 15 amino acids. Germline values: CDR1 LGHNA, CDR2 YNFKEQ. V lost 1 base and J lost 0, with 10 bases in between. CDR3 protein: CASSQVFGGSYEQYF. CDR3 DNA: TGTGCCAGCAGCCAAGTCTTCGGGGGCTCCTACGAGCAGTACTTC.

The chain carries TRBV5-1 and TRBJ2-4; tentatively, D is TRBD2 (5 bases). Germline assignment: CDR1 SGHRS and CDR2 YFSETQ. V was trimmed by 3 bases and J by 8 bases, leaving 21 bases between them. CDR3 length: 16 residues. The CDR3 DNA reads as TGCGCCAGCAGCTCAAAGTCGGGTCCTTGGGAGCACATTCAGTACTTC. Translated: CASSSKSGPWEHIQYF.